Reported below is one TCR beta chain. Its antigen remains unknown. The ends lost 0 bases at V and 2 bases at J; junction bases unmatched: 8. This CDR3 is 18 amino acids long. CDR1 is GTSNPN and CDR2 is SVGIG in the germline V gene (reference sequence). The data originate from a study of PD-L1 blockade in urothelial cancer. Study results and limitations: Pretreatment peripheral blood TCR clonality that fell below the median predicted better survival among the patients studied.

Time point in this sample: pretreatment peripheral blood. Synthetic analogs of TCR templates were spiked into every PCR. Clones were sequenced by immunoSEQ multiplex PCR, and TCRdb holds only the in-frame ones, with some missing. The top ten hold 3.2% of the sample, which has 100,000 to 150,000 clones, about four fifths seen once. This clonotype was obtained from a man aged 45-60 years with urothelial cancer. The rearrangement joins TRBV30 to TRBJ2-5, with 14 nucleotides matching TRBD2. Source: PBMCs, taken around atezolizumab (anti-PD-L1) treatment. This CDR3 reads CAWSVAWTSGRRQETQYF. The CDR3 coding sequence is TGTGCCTGGAGTGTAGCTTGGACTAGCGGGAGGCGGCAAGAGACCCAGTACTTC. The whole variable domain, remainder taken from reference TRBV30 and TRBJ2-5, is SQTIHQWPATLVQPVGSPLSLECTVEGTSNPNLYWYRQAAGRGLQLLFYSVGIGQISSEVPQNLSASRPQDRQFILSSKKLLLSDSGFYLCAWSVAWTSGRRQETQYFGPGTRLLVL.